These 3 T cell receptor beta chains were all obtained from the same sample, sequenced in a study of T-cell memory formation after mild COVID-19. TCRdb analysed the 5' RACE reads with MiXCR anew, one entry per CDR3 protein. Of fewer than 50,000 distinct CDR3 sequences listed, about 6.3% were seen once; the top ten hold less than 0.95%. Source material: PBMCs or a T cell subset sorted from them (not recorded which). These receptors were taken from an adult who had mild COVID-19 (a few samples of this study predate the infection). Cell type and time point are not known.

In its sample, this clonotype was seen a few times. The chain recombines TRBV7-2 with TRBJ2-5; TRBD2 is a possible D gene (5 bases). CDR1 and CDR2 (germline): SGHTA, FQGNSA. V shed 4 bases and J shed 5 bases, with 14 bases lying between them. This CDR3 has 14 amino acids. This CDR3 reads CASSSMGGLETQYF. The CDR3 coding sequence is TGTGCCAGCAGCTCGATGGGCGGGCTTGAGACCCAGTACTTC.

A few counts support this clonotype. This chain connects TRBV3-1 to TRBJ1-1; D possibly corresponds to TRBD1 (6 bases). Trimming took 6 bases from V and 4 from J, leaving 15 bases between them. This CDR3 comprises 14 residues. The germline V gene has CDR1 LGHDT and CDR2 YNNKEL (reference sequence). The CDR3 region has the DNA TGTGCCAGCAGTCGGAGGGAAGGGGGCACTGAAGCTTTCTTT. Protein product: CASSRREGGTEAFF.

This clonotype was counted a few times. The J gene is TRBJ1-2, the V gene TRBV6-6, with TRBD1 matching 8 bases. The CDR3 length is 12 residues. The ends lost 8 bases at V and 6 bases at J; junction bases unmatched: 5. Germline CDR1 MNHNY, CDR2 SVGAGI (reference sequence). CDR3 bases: TGTGCCAGCGGACTGACAGGGGATGGCTACACCTTC. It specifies CASGLTGDGYTF.